These T cell receptor beta chains were read from a single sample in a study of shared clonotypes between healthy human individuals. Only in-frame clones appear in the TCRdb table, and some are missing; sequencing was by immunoSEQ multiplex PCR. This sample yields about 1.1 million clones, of which 77% are seen a single time; over 0.8% belongs to the top ten. Sequenced material: memory CD4+ T cells from PBMCs. All receptors derive from a man aged 18 to 30 in good health. Some clones in this sample may be carry-over from other donors' samples. CDR3s include the opening cysteine and the closing phenylalanine or tryptophan. Each record gives: J gene, V gene, CDR3 protein.

j_call: TRBJ2-3
v_call: TRBV6-1
cdr3_aa: CASSEAREDTQYF

j_call: TRBJ2-1
v_call: TRBV30
cdr3_aa: CAWRGLAYNEQFF

j_call: TRBJ2-2
v_call: TRBV18
cdr3_aa: CASSPMADTGELFF

j_call: TRBJ2-7
v_call: TRBV27
cdr3_aa: CASSATGVSSYEQYF

j_call: TRBJ2-5
v_call: TRBV27
cdr3_aa: CASSRAGLETQYF

j_call: TRBJ1-2
v_call: TRBV19
cdr3_aa: CASSIGTRQGPSTYGYTF

j_call: TRBJ1-4
v_call: TRBV6-1
cdr3_aa: CASSPLGGKLFF

j_call: TRBJ2-7
v_call: TRBV7-2
cdr3_aa: CASSSGQGEYF

j_call: TRBJ2-1
v_call: TRBV7-9
cdr3_aa: CASSPFEQFF

j_call: TRBJ1-2
v_call: TRBV27
cdr3_aa: CASSLAGTNYGYTF

j_call: TRBJ2-7
v_call: TRBV11-2
cdr3_aa: CASSPRTLSYEQYF

j_call: TRBJ2-3
v_call: TRBV4-3
cdr3_aa: CASSLSSGADTQYF

j_call: TRBJ1-1
v_call: TRBV6-6
cdr3_aa: CASSYWTGSGTEAFF

j_call: TRBJ2-5
v_call: TRBV30
cdr3_aa: CAWSVLGQGRETQYF

j_call: TRBJ1-2
v_call: TRBV2
cdr3_aa: CASSDLLGRSHYGYTF

j_call: TRBJ2-7
v_call: TRBV5-1
cdr3_aa: CASSLGGLDIVHEQYF

j_call: TRBJ1-2
v_call: TRBV6-1
cdr3_aa: CASSGETGGSYGYTF

j_call: TRBJ2-7
v_call: TRBV10-3
cdr3_aa: CAISESGTGHEQYF

j_call: TRBJ2-3
v_call: TRBV4-2
cdr3_aa: CASSQSLTSGSLDTQYF

j_call: TRBJ2-2
v_call: TRBV27
cdr3_aa: CASSLQGELFF

j_call: TRBJ1-2
v_call: TRBV30
cdr3_aa: CAWSVQPPTNTF

j_call: TRBJ2-4
v_call: TRBV2
cdr3_aa: CASRDSKNIQYF

j_call: TRBJ1-2
v_call: TRBV6-5
cdr3_aa: CASSYTGQGGNYGYTF

j_call: TRBJ2-7
v_call: TRBV5-1
cdr3_aa: CASGRETYEQYF

j_call: TRBJ1-1
v_call: TRBV10-3
cdr3_aa: CAISGQGAMNTEAFF

j_call: TRBJ1-1
v_call: TRBV7-2
cdr3_aa: CASSSTLGGMNTEAFF

j_call: TRBJ2-1
v_call: TRBV7-9
cdr3_aa: CASSLPGLASNEQFF

j_call: TRBJ1-2
v_call: TRBV6-1
cdr3_aa: CASITQGRPSDGYTF

j_call: TRBJ2-4
v_call: TRBV5-1
cdr3_aa: CASSLAGERAIQYF

j_call: TRBJ1-4
v_call: TRBV7-2
cdr3_aa: CASSPPSGAGRGEKLFF

j_call: TRBJ1-1
v_call: TRBV18
cdr3_aa: CASSPLPDRGLTEAFF

j_call: TRBJ1-2
v_call: TRBV5-4
cdr3_aa: CASSLDPGNYGYTF

j_call: TRBJ2-7
v_call: TRBV28
cdr3_aa: CASGGGNEQYF

j_call: TRBJ1-1
v_call: TRBV28
cdr3_aa: CASRRWGAMNTEAFF

j_call: TRBJ2-3
v_call: TRBV28
cdr3_aa: CASTGQGRLDTDTQYF

j_call: TRBJ1-5
v_call: TRBV28
cdr3_aa: CASSPSQTGRTNQPQHF

j_call: TRBJ2-5
v_call: TRBV7-3
cdr3_aa: CASSLGGIVETQYF

j_call: TRBJ2-7
v_call: TRBV29-1
cdr3_aa: CSVMDRGWTYEQYF

j_call: TRBJ1-6
v_call: TRBV30
cdr3_aa: CAWSYTGSFNSPLHF

j_call: TRBJ2-3
v_call: TRBV6-5
cdr3_aa: CASSYRTGTDTQYF

j_call: TRBJ1-1
v_call: TRBV11-2
cdr3_aa: CASSLESGSTEAFF

j_call: TRBJ2-2
v_call: TRBV10-3
cdr3_aa: CAISESRQNTGELFF

j_call: TRBJ1-2
v_call: TRBV5-1
cdr3_aa: CASSGPDRDREDGYTF

j_call: TRBJ1-2
v_call: TRBV27
cdr3_aa: CASSLAGEGYTF

j_call: TRBJ2-1
v_call: TRBV2
cdr3_aa: CASSEGPTTGREFF

j_call: TRBJ2-7
v_call: TRBV30
cdr3_aa: CAWRTSGRRGSYEQYF